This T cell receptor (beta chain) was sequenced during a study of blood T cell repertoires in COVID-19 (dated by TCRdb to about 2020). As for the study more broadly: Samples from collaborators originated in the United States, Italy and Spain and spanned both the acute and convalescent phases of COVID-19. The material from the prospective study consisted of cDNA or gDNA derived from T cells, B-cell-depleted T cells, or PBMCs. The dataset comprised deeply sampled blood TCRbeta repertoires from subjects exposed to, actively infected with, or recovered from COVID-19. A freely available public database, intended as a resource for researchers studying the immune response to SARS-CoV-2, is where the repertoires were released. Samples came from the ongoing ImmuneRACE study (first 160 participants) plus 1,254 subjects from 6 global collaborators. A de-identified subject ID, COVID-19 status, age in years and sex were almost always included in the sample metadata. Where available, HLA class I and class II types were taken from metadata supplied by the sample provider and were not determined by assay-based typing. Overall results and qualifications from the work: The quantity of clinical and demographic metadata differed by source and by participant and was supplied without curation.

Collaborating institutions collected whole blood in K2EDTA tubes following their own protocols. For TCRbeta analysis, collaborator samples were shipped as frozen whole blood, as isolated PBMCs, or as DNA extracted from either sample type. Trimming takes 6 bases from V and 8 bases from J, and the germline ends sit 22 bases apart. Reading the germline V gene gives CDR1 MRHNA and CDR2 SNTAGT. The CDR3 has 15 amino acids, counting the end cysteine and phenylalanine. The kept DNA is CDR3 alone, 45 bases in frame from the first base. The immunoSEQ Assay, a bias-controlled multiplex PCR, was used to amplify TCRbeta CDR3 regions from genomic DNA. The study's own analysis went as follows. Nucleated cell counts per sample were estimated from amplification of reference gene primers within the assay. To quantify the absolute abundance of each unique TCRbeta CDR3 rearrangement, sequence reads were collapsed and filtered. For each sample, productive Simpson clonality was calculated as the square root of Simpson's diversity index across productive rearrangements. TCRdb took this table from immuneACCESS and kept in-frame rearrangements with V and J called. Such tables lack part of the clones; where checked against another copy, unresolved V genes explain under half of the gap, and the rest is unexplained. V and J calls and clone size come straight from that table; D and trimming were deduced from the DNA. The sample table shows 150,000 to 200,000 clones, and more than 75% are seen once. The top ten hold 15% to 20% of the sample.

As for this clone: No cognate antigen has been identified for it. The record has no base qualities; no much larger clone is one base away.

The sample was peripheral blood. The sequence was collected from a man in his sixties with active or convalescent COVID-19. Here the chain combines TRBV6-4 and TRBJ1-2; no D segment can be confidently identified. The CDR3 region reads CASRRGPLEGWGYTF. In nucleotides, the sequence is TGTGCCAGCAGACGAGGCCCCTTAGAAGGTTGGGGCTACACCTTC.